The present entry profiles one T cell receptor beta chain with its context. Its antigen remains unknown. The data derive from a study of cytomegalovirus exposure and HLA in healthy donors. Findings and caveats of the study: Association with HLA alleles at 0.05 false discovery rate was found for about 17,000 TCR beta sequences in a later analysis.

This CDR3 comprises 17 residues. V trimming: 6 bases; J trimming: 0 bases; junction bases outside the gene matches: 8. The germline V gene has CDR1 MNHEY and CDR2 SMNVEV (reference sequence). Vbeta (60) and Jbeta (13) primers were used in the PCR. The table came from immunoSEQ multiplex PCR; TCRdb's copy has only in-frame clones and leaves some out. The data hold 200,000 to 250,000 clones, with 80% to 90% observed a single time. Sequencing was done on a sample of PBMCs. This chain links TRBV27 with TRBJ1-1; 12 nucleotides align to TRBD1. The clonotype comes from a young woman in good health and CMV-seronegative. The CDR3 sequence is CASSPGQGAFLNTEAFF. CDR3 sequence (DNA): TGTGCCAGCAGCCCGGGACAGGGGGCCTTTCTGAACACTGAAGCTTTCTTT.